Described below is a single T cell receptor (beta chain) sequence and its context. Antigen: not known. In each case, RNA was isolated and then reverse transcribed into cDNA as the sequencing template. The repertoire was sequenced with immunoSEQ multiplex PCR; TCRdb's copy has only in-frame clones and lacks some. This table has nearly 200,000 clones, roughly 50% appearing once. This entry comes from a study of CD8+ T cells in alopecia areata. Study-wide results and limits: In scalp and blood during tofacitinib, many expanded lesional clones persisted. Lesional tissue from the scalp (especially in alopecia totalis/universalis) showed higher clonality than normal scalp.

Treatment here: oral pan-JAK inhibitor, 5-10 mg twice daily. The germline CDR1 and CDR2 sequences are SNHLY and FYNNEI. The CDR3 has 12 amino acids. V lost 9 bases and J 3 bases, leaving 10 bases between the germline ends. The rearrangement joins TRBV2 to TRBJ2-3, with TRBD1 as a possible D gene (6 bases). The clonotype comes from a human donor with alopecia areata. Source: CD4+ T cells sorted from blood, taken at week 24, from a patient treated with tofacitinib. As DNA, the CDR3 is TGTGCCAGTACACAGGGAACAGATACGCAGTATTTT. This gives the protein CASTQGTDTQYF.